The 3 T cell receptor beta chains in this list originate from one sample, sequenced in a study of cytomegalovirus exposure and HLA in healthy donors. PCR used 60 Vbeta primers and 13 Jbeta primers. The protocol was immunoSEQ multiplex PCR, while the TCRdb copy is restricted to in-frame clones and leaves out a portion. The repertoire holds approximately 150,000 clones, with approximately 68% as singletons. Sequencing input: PBMCs. These receptor sequences come from a man aged 40-49 years in good health and CMV-seronegative.

Regarding this clone: The junction and the germline gene differ at one end; a read error may be behind it. The J gene is TRBJ1-5, the V gene TRBV6-5; no clear D. In germline, CDR1 is MNHEY, CDR2 SVGAGI. The length of the CDR3 is 13 residues. DNA for the CDR3: TGTGCCAGCTGTGCGGGAATTGGTCAGCCCCAGAATTTT. This sequence encodes CASCAGIGQPQNF.

The gene calls are TRBV5-1 and TRBJ1-1, with TRBD1 matching over 7 bases. This CDR3 spans 15 amino acids. Germline CDR1 SGHRS, CDR2 YFSETQ. Trimming cost V 2 bases and J 3 bases; bases outside gene matches: 7. CDR3 in amino acids: CASSFSGQYHTEAFF. CDR3 coding DNA: TGCGCCAGCAGCTTTTCGGGACAGTACCACACTGAAGCTTTCTTT. Full variable domain (rest looked up from reference TRBV5-1 and TRBJ1-1): KAGVTQTPRYLIKTRGQQVTLSCSPISGHRSVSWYQQTPGQGLQFLFEYFSETQRNKGNFPGRFSGRQFSNSRSEMNVSTLELGDSALYLCASSFSGQYHTEAFFGQGTRLTVV.

This rearrangement joins TRBV10-3 to TRBJ2-2; TRBD2 matches at 10 bases. V dropped 11 bases and J dropped 0; count of bases not matched to a gene: 6. Germline loops: CDR1 ENHRY, CDR2 SYGVKD. There are 15 residues in the CDR3. Written as DNA, the CDR3 is TGTGCCGTCGGGACTAGCGCGCCGAACACCGGGGAGCTGTTTTTT. This sequence encodes CAVGTSAPNTGELFF.